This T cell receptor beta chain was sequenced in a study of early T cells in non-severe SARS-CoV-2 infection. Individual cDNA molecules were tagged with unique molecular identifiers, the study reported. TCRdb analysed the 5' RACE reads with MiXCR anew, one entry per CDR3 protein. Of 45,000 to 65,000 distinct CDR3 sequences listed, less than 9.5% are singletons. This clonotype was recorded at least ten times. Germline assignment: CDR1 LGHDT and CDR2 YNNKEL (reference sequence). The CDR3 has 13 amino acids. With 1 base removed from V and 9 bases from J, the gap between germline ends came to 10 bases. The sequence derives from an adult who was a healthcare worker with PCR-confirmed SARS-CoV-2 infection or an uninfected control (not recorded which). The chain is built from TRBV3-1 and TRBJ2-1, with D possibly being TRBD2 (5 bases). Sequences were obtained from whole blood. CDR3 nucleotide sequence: TGTGCCAGCAGCCAAGGACTACTAGGTGAGCAGTTCTTC. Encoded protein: CASSQGLLGEQFF.